The rows below give T cell receptor beta chains drawn from one sample of a study of T cells after yellow fever vaccination. One entry per CDR3 protein, called by TCRdb with MiXCR from the 5' RACE reads. This sample has about 550,000 distinct CDR3 sequences, with approximately 21% found just once. The source material was PBMCs, sampled 15 days after the yellow fever booster vaccination. The receptor set was obtained from a man between 25 and 39 years old who received the YFV17D yellow fever vaccine. Each CDR3 is given with its conserved first and last residue. Each record gives: J gene, clone size, V gene, D gene, CDR3 DNA, CDR3 protein. The D gene is left open where the match is weak. A clone size is listed for some rows: how often the clone was seen (once, few, many), or a class if it is expanded.

TRBJ1-6 | few | TRBV10-3 | NA | TGTGCCATCAGTGAGTCGGGATCAGAGATTTCACCCCTCCACTTT | CAISESGSEISPLHF
TRBJ1-4 | few | TRBV29-1 | NA | TGCAGCGTTGCCAGGGCACGGAGTGAAAAACTGTTTTTT | CSVARARSEKLFF
TRBJ2-1 | once | TRBV18 | NA | TGTGCCAGCTCACCCTCAAGGGGCACCTACAATGAGCAGTTCTTC | CASSPSRGTYNEQFF
TRBJ1-1 | few | TRBV7-9 | NA | TGTGCCAGCAGCTTAGCGACAGGTAGAGGATCTGAAGCTTTCTTT | CASSLATGRGSEAFF
TRBJ2-1 | few | TRBV14 | TRBD2 | TGTGCCAGCAGCCAGGTAGCGGGGACCTACAATGAGCAGTTCTTC | CASSQVAGTYNEQFF
TRBJ1-1 | NA | TRBV29-1 | NA | TGCAGCGTTGGAGTGTCGGGGTGGGCTGAAGCTTTCTTT | CSVGVSGWAEAFF
TRBJ2-1 | few | TRBV29-1 | NA | TGCAGCGTTTTGGGACACAGCTCCTACAATGAGCAGTTCTTC | CSVLGHSSYNEQFF
TRBJ1-6 | NA | TRBV7-2 | NA | TGTGCCAGCAGCCTGGGGCCCGGAGGTGGGTCACCCCTCCACTTT | CASSLGPGGGSPLHF
TRBJ2-5 | NA | TRBV9 | NA | TGTGCCAGCAGCGTAGATCAGGTCCAGGGGACCCAGTACTTC | CASSVDQVQGTQYF
TRBJ2-2 | few | TRBV4-2 | NA | TGTGCCAGCAGCTACGGGACTTCTGGCGGGGAGCTGTTTTTT | CASSYGTSGGELFF
TRBJ2-2 | few | TRBV29-1 | NA | TGCAGCGGCGGAACAGGGACAGGGGAGCTGTTTTTT | CSGGTGTGELFF
TRBJ2-1 | few | TRBV29-1 | TRBD2 | TGCAGCGGTGTGTACGGCGGGAGAACCAATGAGCAGTTCTTC | CSGVYGGRTNEQFF
TRBJ2-7 | NA | TRBV20-1 | TRBD2 | TGCAGTGCTTCAACCGGGACTAGCTCCTACGAGCAGTACTTC | CSASTGTSSYEQYF
TRBJ2-7 | NA | TRBV7-8 | TRBD1 | TGTGCCAGCAGCGTCACAGGGGGCCACGAGCAGTACTTC | CASSVTGGHEQYF
TRBJ2-3 | many | TRBV18 | NA | TGTGCCAGCTCAGGACTAGATACGCAGTATTTT | CASSGLDTQYF
TRBJ2-7 | NA | TRBV19 | NA | TGTGCCAGTAGTATTAACGGATACGAGCAGTACTTC | CASSINGYEQYF
TRBJ2-7 | NA | TRBV4-1 | NA | TGCGCCAGCAGCCAAGAAGGTTTTTACGAGCAGTACTTC | CASSQEGFYEQYF
TRBJ2-6 | NA | TRBV3-1 | NA | TGTGCCAGCAGCCTCAAGGGGAGGGCCAACGTCCTGACTTTC | CASSLKGRANVLTF
TRBJ2-7 | NA | TRBV20-1 | TRBD1 | TGCAGTGCTAGAAGGACAGGGCTAATCGAGCAGTACTTC | CSARRTGLIEQYF
TRBJ2-7 | few | TRBV10-3 | TRBD2 | TGTGCCATCAGTGGGAGCGGGAGGAGTAGCGAGCAGTACTTC | CAISGSGRSSEQYF
TRBJ2-7 | NA | TRBV6-1 | TRBD1 | TGTGCCGTACAATATCGGGACAGGTTCTACGAGCAGTACTTC | CAVQYRDRFYEQYF
TRBJ2-7 | NA | TRBV3-1 | TRBD2 | TGTGCCAGCACCCAAGGTCTAACGGGAGGGGTTCCCTACGAGCAGTACTTC | CASTQGLTGGVPYEQYF
TRBJ1-2 | few | TRBV6-5 | NA | TGTGCCAGCAGTTACTCGACACAGGGCGCTGGCTACACCTTC | CASSYSTQGAGYTF
TRBJ2-1 | NA | TRBV7-2 | NA | TGTGCCAGCAGCCTGAGGGTCGGCTATGAGCAGTTCTTC | CASSLRVGYEQFF
TRBJ2-7 | NA | TRBV5-6 | NA | TGTGCCAGCAGCTCCCAGGAGGACATGAGCTCCTACGAGCAGTACTTC | CASSSQEDMSSYEQYF
TRBJ1-1 | NA | TRBV12-3/TRBV12-4 | NA | TGTGCCAGCAGTTTAGCCGGGGTGGGAGCTTTCTTT | CASSLAGVGAFF
TRBJ2-3 | NA | TRBV7-6 | NA | TGTGCCAGCAGCTTAGCGGTTCGGGGAGATACGCAGTATTTT | CASSLAVRGDTQYF
TRBJ2-2 | few | TRBV29-1 | NA | TGCAGCGTTGAATGGGGACATAAGAACACCGGGGAGCTGTTTTTT | CSVEWGHKNTGELFF
TRBJ2-7 | NA | TRBV7-2 | NA | TGTGCCAGCAGCTTAGCTGAGAGCAACTACGAGCAGTACTTC | CASSLAESNYEQYF
TRBJ2-3 | NA | TRBV27 | NA | TGTGCCAGCAGTTTATTCCCGACTTACACAGATACGCAGTATTTT | CASSLFPTYTDTQYF
TRBJ2-7 | NA | TRBV24-1 | TRBD2 | TGTGCCACCAGTGGGCCTAGCGGTGAGCAGTACTTC | CATSGPSGEQYF
TRBJ2-7 | few | TRBV7-6 | NA | TGTGCCAGCAGCTCCAACGTAAGGGACGGTACCTACGAGCAGTACTTC | CASSSNVRDGTYEQYF
TRBJ2-1 | few | TRBV20-1 | TRBD2 | TGCAGTGCTAGAATACTAGCGGGAGGCTATGAGCAGTTCTTC | CSARILAGGYEQFF
TRBJ2-3 | NA | TRBV7-2 | NA | TGTGCCAGCAGCTGGGCGATGCCTGTGTCAGATACGCAGTATTTT | CASSWAMPVSDTQYF
TRBJ2-7 | few | TRBV20-1 | NA | TGCAGTTCACAAAGGACGGTGCCCTACGAGCAGTACTTC | CSSQRTVPYEQYF
TRBJ2-7 | NA | TRBV7-2 | TRBD2 | TGTGCCAGCAGCGTAACCGGGACTAGCGGGCTCAGGGAGCAGTACTTC | CASSVTGTSGLREQYF
TRBJ2-5 | NA | TRBV10-1 | NA | TGCGCCAGCAGTGTAACCTTCGGAGAGACCCAGTACTTC | CASSVTFGETQYF
TRBJ2-3 | NA | TRBV20-1 | NA | TGCAGTGCTAGAGATACCGCCCCAAATACGCAGTATTTT | CSARDTAPNTQYF
TRBJ2-5 | NA | TRBV12-5 | TRBD2 | TGTGCTAGTGGTTTGAGCGGGGGGTTTGCAGAGACCCAGTACTTC | CASGLSGGFAETQYF
TRBJ2-1 | few | TRBV29-1 | TRBD2 | TGCAGCGTCCTCGAAGGGCTAGCGGGAGGAAATGAGCAGTTCTTC | CSVLEGLAGGNEQFF
TRBJ2-7 | NA | TRBV6-5 | TRBD1 | TGTGCCAGCAGTTCGGGACAGCAAACCTACGAGCAGTACTTC | CASSSGQQTYEQYF
TRBJ2-1 | many | TRBV12-3/TRBV12-4 | NA | TGTGCCAGCAGTTTTTTCTTGGGCAATGAGCAGTTCTTC | CASSFFLGNEQFF
TRBJ2-5 | few | TRBV24-1 | TRBD1 | TGTGCCACCAGTGATTTTGGACAGGGACGCGAGACCCAGTACTTC | CATSDFGQGRETQYF
TRBJ2-5 | NA | TRBV27 | NA | TGTGCCAGCAGAACCGGTCCCCGGGGGACCCAGTACTTC | CASRTGPRGTQYF
TRBJ2-2 | NA | TRBV12-3/TRBV12-4 | NA | TGTGCCAGCAGTTTATACGGCGGGGCGAACACCGGGGAGCTGTTTTTT | CASSLYGGANTGELFF
TRBJ2-5 | NA | TRBV6-2/TRBV6-3 | TRBD2 | TGTGCCAGCAGTTATCCTGGGACTAGCGGGGAGACCCAGTACTTC | CASSYPGTSGETQYF
TRBJ2-3 | many | TRBV29-1 | NA | TGCAGCGTTGCTCGGGGAGATACGCAGTATTTT | CSVARGDTQYF
TRBJ2-3 | few | TRBV5-1 | TRBD2 | TGCGCCAGCAGCTCAATTGGACTAGCGGGAGAAGATACGCAGTATTTT | CASSSIGLAGEDTQYF
TRBJ2-7 | few | TRBV20-1 | TRBD2 | TGCAGTGCCCACAGCGGGGGAAACTACGAGCAGTACTTC | CSAHSGGNYEQYF
TRBJ2-1 | few | TRBV6-1 | TRBD2 | TGTGCCAGCGGGGCCGGGACTAGGTTCAATGAGCAGTTCTTC | CASGAGTRFNEQFF
TRBJ2-7 | few | TRBV28 | TRBD2 | TGTGCCAGCAGGGATAGCGGGCGAAGCTACGAGCAGTACTTC | CASRDSGRSYEQYF